Below, 16 T cell receptor beta chains from the same sample are listed, as sequenced in a study of T-cell reconstitution after alpha-beta-depleted transplantation in children. Researchers prepared the TCRbeta library using unique molecular identifiers, the study reports. Using its own MiXCR run on the PCR reads, TCRdb lists one record per CDR3 protein. The table includes 250,000 to 350,000 distinct CDR3 sequences, nearly 10% detected once. Sequencing was performed on PBMCs from the stem cell graft donor, taken from the stem cell graft. The origin of the receptors is a human donor who donated a stem cell graft to a child with SCID.

This rearrangement joins TRBV4-1 to TRBJ1-1; D not resolved. CDR1 and CDR2 from the germline V gene are MGHRA and YSYEKL. There are 16 residues in the CDR3. The V end lost 1 base, the J end lost 3 bases, and 15 bases lay between the germline ends. The CDR3 is CASSQVYISRDTEAFF. DNA for the CDR3: TGCGCCAGCAGCCAAGTATATATATCGAGGGACACTGAAGCTTTCTTT.

The chain recombines TRBV7-9 with TRBJ2-1; 8 bases are a match to TRBD1. Germline CDR1 and CDR2: SEHNR and FQNEAQ (reference sequence). CDR3 length equals 16 residues. The ends lost 6 bases at V and 0 bases at J; junction bases unmatched: 7. The CDR3: CASSKQGGVSYNEQFF. The CDR3 nucleotides read TGTGCCAGCAGTAAACAGGGGGGAGTCTCCTACAATGAGCAGTTCTTC.

This clonotype has only a few counts. The chain carries TRBV5-4 and TRBJ2-3; the D gene is possibly TRBD1 (6 bases). The germline V gene has CDR1 SGHNT and CDR2 YYREEE (reference sequence). Trimming pared 4 bases from V and 0 bases from J, leaving 12 bases between. CDR3 length: 15 amino acids. The CDR3 loop is CASSGSTGSTDTQYF. The CDR3 DNA is TGTGCCAGCAGCGGCTCTACAGGGAGCACAGATACGCAGTATTTT.

The genes are TRBV7-9 and TRBJ2-3; D is unclear. This CDR3 is built from 15 residues. Germline V CDR1 and CDR2: SEHNR, FQNEAQ (reference sequence). Trimming took 3 bases from V and 1 from J, leaving 11 bases between them. Here the CDR3 DNA reads TGTGCCAGCAGCTTTGCGTCCACGGGCACAGATACGCAGTATTTT. Encoded protein: CASSFASTGTDTQYF. Combining the CDR3 with reference TRBV7-9 and TRBJ2-3 gives the whole variable domain DTGVSQNPRHKITKRGQNVTFRCDPISEHNRLYWYRQTLGQGPEFLTYFQNEAQLEKSRLLSDRFSAERPKGSFSTLEIQRTEQGDSAMYLCASSFASTGTDTQYFGPGTRLTVL.

This chain uses TRBV20-1 with TRBJ2-3; the match to TRBD2 covers 7 bases. This CDR3 spans 14 amino acids. The V gene end was trimmed by 2 bases and the J gene end by 3 bases; junction bases not matched to a gene: 5. Germline V CDR1 and CDR2: DFQATT, SNEGSKA (reference sequence). CDR3 protein: CSARTGLVTDTQYF. The CDR3 DNA is TGCAGTGCTAGAACCGGACTAGTTACAGATACGCAGTATTTT.

The sample holds a few counts of this clonotype. V usage is TRBV20-1 and J usage is TRBJ2-5; 7 bases align to TRBD1. Unmatched junction bases numbered 13, after V lost 5 bases and J lost 1 base. Germline lookup yields CDR1 DFQATT and CDR2 SNEGSKA (reference sequence). The CDR3 is made up of 16 amino acids. CDR3 amino acids: CSAYSDRRGVQETQYF. The CDR3 DNA sequence: TGCAGTGCTTACTCGGACAGGCGAGGCGTCCAAGAGACCCAGTACTTC.

V usage is TRBV5-5 and J usage is TRBJ2-2; D unclear. Trimming took 4 bases from V and 1 from J, leaving 11 bases between them. This CDR3 region has 15 residues. Per germline, CDR1 SGHKS and CDR2 YYEKEE (reference sequence). CDR3 sequence (DNA): TGTGCCAGCAGCCCCAATGTCCTGAACACCGGGGAGCTGTTTTTT. This sequence encodes CASSPNVLNTGELFF.

The table lists this clonotype with many counts. This rearrangement joins TRBV9 to TRBJ1-4, with 7 bases fitting TRBD1. This CDR3 contains 15 residues. J was trimmed by 7 bases and V by 3 bases; bases with no gene match: 9. Germline values: CDR1 SGDLS, CDR2 YYNGEE. CDR3 sequence reads: CASSAQAGGVEKLFF. The CDR3 region has the DNA TGTGCCAGCAGCGCGCAGGCAGGGGGTGTTGAAAAACTGTTTTTT.

The V gene is TRBV14, the J gene TRBJ2-3; 8 bases match TRBD1. This CDR3 contains 14 residues. The V and J ends lost 2 bases and 3 bases, in that order; junction bases with no gene match: 1. Per germline, CDR1 SGHDN and CDR2 FVKESK. The CDR3 DNA reads TGTGCCAGCAGCCAATGGGACAGGACAGATACGCAGTATTTT. It translates to CASSQWDRTDTQYF.

The chain combines TRBV5-1 with TRBJ2-7; 7 bases are a match to TRBD1. Trimming cost V 3 bases and J 7 bases; bases outside gene matches: 10. Per the germline V gene, CDR1 is SGHRS and CDR2 is YFSETQ. The CDR3 is made up of 14 amino acids. CDR3 bases: TGCGCCAGCAGCTCTAGACAGGGCCCTGGAGAGCAGTACTTC. Its translation is CASSSRQGPGEQYF.

This rearrangement joins TRBV6-1 to TRBJ2-3; TRBD2 aligns across 9 bases. The CDR3 length is 14 residues. CDR1 and CDR2 from the germline V gene are MNHNS and SASEGT. With V trimmed by 11 bases and J by 6 bases, 12 bases remained unmatched. Written as DNA, the CDR3 is TGTGCCGTCAGCGGGCGGGGGGGCTTGGATACGCAGTATTTT. Translated, it gives CAVSGRGGLDTQYF.

To note about this clonotype: One end of the junction does not line up with germline, which may come from a read error. The J gene is TRBJ2-2, the V gene TRBV20-1; weak D call: TRBD2 (5 bases). The length of the CDR3 is 15 residues. Germline V gene data show CDR1 as DFQATT and CDR2 as SNEGSKA (reference sequence). The CDR3: CSARGGGANTVELFF. CDR3 nucleotides: TGCAGTGCTAGAGGAGGAGGTGCGAACACCGTGGAGCTGTTTTTT.

This clonotype was picked up a small number of times. This rearrangement joins TRBV20-1 to TRBJ2-7; perhaps TRBD2 as D (6 bases). The V gene's germline CDR1 is DFQATT and CDR2 SNEGSKA (reference sequence). This CDR3 contains 13 residues. The V gene lost 3 bases and the J gene lost 4 bases, with 13 bases spanning the gap. The CDR3 protein is CSASPGTFYEQYF. Written as DNA, the CDR3 is TGCAGTGCTAGCCCCGGGACTTTTTACGAGCAGTACTTC.

The rearrangement joins TRBV14 to TRBJ2-1, with TRBD2 matching 10 bases. Germline CDR1 and CDR2: SGHDN and FVKESK. The CDR3 is made up of 16 amino acids. J gave up 4 bases and V 0 bases, and 3 bases lay outside the gene matches. The CDR3 DNA sequence: TGTGCCAGCAGCCAAGATGGACTAGCGGAATACAATGAGCAGTTCTTC. It encodes CASSQDGLAEYNEQFF. Drawing the rest from reference TRBV14 and TRBJ2-1, the complete variable domain is EAGVTQFPSHSVIEKGQTVTLRCDPISGHDNLYWYRRVMGKEIKFLLHFVKESKQDESGMPNNRFLAERTGGTYSTLKVQPAELEDSGVYFCASSQDGLAEYNEQFFGPGTRLTVL.

This clonotype came up many times. This rearrangement joins TRBV5-1 to TRBJ2-3, with D perhaps matching TRBD2 (5 bases). Germline assignment: CDR1 SGHRS and CDR2 YFSETQ. CDR3 size: 14 residues. Trimming removed 6 bases at V and 2 bases at J, with 13 bases between. CDR3 loop: CASNRGSFTDTQYF. The CDR3 DNA is TGCGCCAGCAACCGAGGGAGCTTCACAGATACGCAGTATTTT.

This clonotype was found many times. The chain couples TRBV12-3 or TRBV12-4 to TRBJ1-1; D is undetermined. V was pared by 2 bases and J by 0 bases, with 10 bases between. The CDR3 extends over 15 amino acids. CDR3 bases: TGTGCCAGCAGTTTAACGGCTAAAATGAACACTGAAGCTTTCTTT. Translating it yields CASSLTAKMNTEAFF.